Listed here are 18 T cell receptor beta chains from one sample, sequenced in a study of OX40 agonist ivuxolimab in advanced cancers. TCRdb's table, derived via immunoSEQ multiplex PCR, lists solely in-frame clones and lacks some. The repertoire consists of 65,000 to 80,000 clones, with 90% to 95% occurring once and the leading ten covering less than 0.75%. Sequencing used CD4+ or CD8+ T cells sorted from blood, obtained in a trial of the OX40 agonist ivuxolimab. The receptor source for this set is an adult with an advanced solid tumor such as melanoma, head and neck, liver or kidney cancer.

The V and J genes are TRBV7-2 and TRBJ2-1, with D perhaps matching TRBD2 (5 bases). Trimming pared 0 bases from V and 3 bases from J, leaving 9 bases between. Germline V CDR1 and CDR2: SGHTA, FQGNSA. The CDR3 runs to 15 residues. The CDR3 loop reads CASSLASGNYNEQFF. The DNA for the CDR3 is TGTGCCAGCAGCTTAGCCAGCGGAAACTACAATGAGCAGTTCTTC.

This chain connects TRBV5-1 to TRBJ1-1, with D unclear. The V end lost 0 bases, the J end lost 1 base, and 7 bases lay between the germline ends. Per the germline V gene, CDR1 is SGHRS and CDR2 is YFSETQ. The CDR3 has 14 amino acids. This chain's CDR3 is CASSLALANTEAFF. For the CDR3, the DNA is TGCGCCAGCAGCTTGGCATTGGCGAACACTGAAGCTTTCTTT.

This rearrangement joins TRBV28 to TRBJ2-7; 8 bases fit TRBD1. The CDR3 totals 15 residues. Unmatched junction bases numbered 9, after V lost 2 bases and J lost 6 bases. Germline V gene sequence: CDR1 MDHEN, CDR2 SYDVKM. CDR3 amino acids: CASSLGPGTGLEQYF. The CDR3 nucleotides read TGTGCCAGCAGTTTAGGGCCCGGGACAGGCCTCGAGCAGTACTTC. The full variable domain, rest sourced from reference TRBV28 and TRBJ2-7, is DVKVTQSSRYLVKRTGEKVFLECVQDMDHENMFWYRQDPGLGLRLIYFSYDVKMKEKGDIPEGYSVSREKKERFSLILESASTNQTSMYLCASSLGPGTGLEQYFGPGTRLTVT.

The chain carries TRBV6-6 and TRBJ1-2; maybe TRBD1 (6 bases). Trimming took off 8 bases at V and 4 bases at J, with 20 bases between the two ends. This CDR3 has 15 amino acids. Germline loops: CDR1 MNHNY, CDR2 SVGAGI (reference sequence). CDR3 loop: CASRFGGGRSYGYTF. The CDR3 DNA reads as TGTGCCAGCCGCTTCGGCGGGGGGCGCAGCTATGGCTACACCTTC.

The CDR3 protein is CASNRGEQETQYF. CDR3 DNA: TGTGCCAGCAACCGTGGGGAACAAGAGACCCAGTACTTC. The V call is TRBV11-2, the J call TRBJ2-5; D not certain. The CDR3 contains 13 residues. V was shortened by 7 bases and J by 2 bases, with 11 bases between the two germline ends. The germline V gene encodes CDR1 SGHAT and CDR2 FQNNGV.

V usage is TRBV7-9 and J usage is TRBJ2-5, with TRBD2 matching 10 bases. The CDR3 consists of 14 residues. Losses at the gene ends were 8 bases for V and 8 bases for J; bases not matched to a gene: 11. CDR1 and CDR2 from the germline V gene are SEHNR and FQNEAQ (reference sequence). The CDR3 is CASRAGGGTGTQYF. The CDR3, as DNA: TGTGCCAGCCGAGCGGGAGGGGGGACCGGCACCCAGTACTTC.

The J gene is TRBJ1-4, the V gene TRBV6-6; TRBD1 is a possible D gene (6 bases). The CDR3 is 15 residues long. Per the germline V gene, CDR1 is MNHNY and CDR2 is SVGAGI (reference sequence). The ends were cut back, 10 bases at V and 2 bases at J, with 17 bases in the middle. CDR3 protein: CATTGLGATNEKLFF. CDR3 nucleotide sequence: TGTGCCACCACGGGGTTGGGGGCGACTAATGAAAAACTGTTTTTT.

This clone was seen once. The V call is TRBV18, the J call TRBJ1-1, with unresolved D. This CDR3 region has 14 residues. The germline gives CDR1 KGHSH, CDR2 LQKENI. The V end lost 6 bases, the J end lost 1 base, and 12 bases lay between the germline ends. CDR3 sequence: CASSLTGANTEAFF. The CDR3 coding sequence is TGTGCCAGCTCGCTAACGGGCGCGAACACTGAAGCTTTCTTT.

The chain employs TRBV9 and TRBJ1-3; D is unclear. V was cut by 4 bases and J by 2 bases, with 7 bases left in between. Per the germline V gene, CDR1 is SGDLS and CDR2 is YYNGEE. CDR3 length equals 13 residues. CDR3 DNA: TGTGCCAGCAGCAAACCCCCTGGAAACACCATATATTTT. Translation: CASSKPPGNTIYF.

This clone was seen just once. The chain couples TRBV2 to TRBJ2-5, with 13 bases that match TRBD2. The CDR3 has 16 residues. Germline V lookup: CDR1 SNHLY, CDR2 FYNNEI. Germline trimming cut 6 bases from V and 5 bases from J; bases unmatched to any gene: 9. CDR3 nucleotides: TGTGCCAGCAGACGGACTAGCGGGAGTTTAGGGGAGACCCAGTACTTC. This gives the protein CASRRTSGSLGETQYF.

This chain links TRBV5-6 with TRBJ1-3; 8 bases match TRBD1. The V gene end was trimmed by 5 bases and the J gene end by 4 bases; junction bases not matched to a gene: 8. CDR3 length equals 15 residues. Germline V gene sequence: CDR1 SGHDT, CDR2 YYEEEE. The CDR3 loop is CASRKTGESGNTIYF. The CDR3 DNA reads TGTGCCAGCAGGAAGACAGGGGAGTCCGGAAACACCATATATTTT.

The chain recombines TRBV28 with TRBJ1-4; the D gene is possibly TRBD1 (5 bases). CDR1 is MDHEN, CDR2 SYDVKM, per germline. There are 14 residues in the CDR3. The ends were cut back, 6 bases at V and 5 bases at J, with 13 bases in the middle. The CDR3, as DNA: TGTGCCAGCAGATGGGACGGGCCCAATGAAAAACTGTTTTTT. It specifies CASRWDGPNEKLFF.

The V call is TRBV27, the J call TRBJ2-2, with D possibly being TRBD1 (6 bases). V lost 3 bases and J lost 3, with 8 bases in between. CDR3 length: 14 amino acids. In germline, CDR1 is MNHEY, CDR2 SMNVEV (reference sequence). CDR3 region: CASSFDRYTGELFF. The CDR3 DNA sequence: TGTGCCAGCAGTTTCGACAGGTACACCGGGGAGCTGTTTTTT.

The CDR3 is CASGLGQGAGELFF. The CDR3 DNA is TGTGCTAGTGGTTTGGGACAGGGGGCCGGGGAGCTGTTTTTT. The chain links TRBV12-5 to TRBJ2-2, with 9 bases aligning to TRBD1. The germline gives CDR1 LGHNT, CDR2 FRNRAP. The CDR3 totals 14 residues. Trimming took 1 base from V and 6 from J; bases not matched to a gene: 0.

This chain uses TRBV7-2 with TRBJ2-7; 9 bases match TRBD2. The CDR3 runs to 14 residues. Germline V gene sequence: CDR1 SGHTA, CDR2 FQGNSA. J was trimmed by 3 bases and V by 4 bases; bases with no gene match: 4. This CDR3 reads CASSSSGMFYEQYF. The CDR3 coding sequence is TGTGCCAGCAGCTCTAGCGGGATGTTCTACGAGCAGTACTTC.

This clone has only one observation. The V and J genes are TRBV18 and TRBJ1-2; D not certain. Germline V gene sequence: CDR1 KGHSH, CDR2 LQKENI. This CDR3 has 15 residues. V lost 5 bases, J lost 3 bases, and 16 bases lay in between. The CDR3 sequence: CASSFGRKTDYGYTF. The CDR3 DNA sequence: TGTGCCAGCTCATTCGGACGGAAAACGGACTATGGCTACACCTTC.

This clone has a handful of counts. The genes are TRBV4-2 and TRBJ2-5, with 9 bases fitting TRBD2. The CDR3 runs to 15 residues. J gave up 2 bases and V 0 bases, and 1 base lay outside the gene matches. Germline V gene data show CDR1 as LGHNA and CDR2 as YNFKEQ. This chain's CDR3 is CASSQDLAGQETQYF. The CDR3 DNA reads TGTGCCAGCAGCCAAGACCTAGCGGGACAAGAGACCCAGTACTTC.

This chain joins TRBV9 and TRBJ2-7; D gene uncertain. Trimming pared 2 bases from V and 3 bases from J, leaving 9 bases between. Germline V CDR1 and CDR2: SGDLS, YYNGEE. This CDR3 region has 13 residues. CDR3 region: CASSVNEHYEQYF. The CDR3 DNA follows: TGTGCCAGCAGCGTCAACGAACACTACGAGCAGTACTTC. The whole variable domain, remainder taken from reference TRBV9 and TRBJ2-7, is DSGVTQTPKHLITATGQRVTLRCSPRSGDLSVYWYQQSLDQGLQFLIQYYNGEERAKGNILERFSAQQFPDLHSELNLSSLELGDSALYFCASSVNEHYEQYFGPGTRLTVT.